This T cell receptor beta chain was sequenced for a study of blood T cell repertoires in COVID-19. The Seattle patients, enrolled during active infection, were followed longitudinally. Germline-derived CDR1 and CDR2 are LNHDA and SQIVND (reference sequence). V shed 1 base and J 4 bases; nucleotides not matched to a gene: 5. The CDR3 spans 16 residues. Per the original data handling: Estimation of nucleated cell counts was performed using reference gene primer amplification. Sequenced by immunoSEQ multiplex PCR; TCRdb stores in-frame clones only, minus some. Clone size and V and J calls were adopted from that table, with D and trimming inferred from the DNA. The sample has roughly 150,000 clones, about 88% seen once.

The receptor's source is a woman aged 55-75 years with COVID-19, enrolled during active disease. The specimen was peripheral blood. The V gene is TRBV19, the J gene TRBJ1-5, with 9 bases that match TRBD1. The CDR3 loop reads CASSIGGTGSNQPQHF. DNA for the CDR3: TGTGCCAGTAGTATAGGCGGGACAGGGTCAAATCAGCCCCAGCATTTT.